This TCR beta chain originates from a study of T cells in Graves' hyperthyroidism and ophthalmopathy. For the study at large: Peripheral blood was taken when the disease was first diagnosed, before any treatment began.

The V end lost 5 bases, the J end lost 0 bases, and 9 bases lay between the germline ends. This CDR3 contains 14 residues. The V gene's germline CDR1 is SGHTA and CDR2 FQGNSA. Isolation of PBMCs was performed on about 10 ml fresh peripheral blood. General study results and limits: Among thyroid clonotypes expanded above 0.001, most also appeared in blood.

This clonotype was seen repeatedly, ten times or more. The antigen is unknown. Amplification of TCR beta CDR3 regions used RNA as the template. TCR CDR3 regions were first amplified by RT-PCR with HTBI primers. TCRdb fed the multiplex PCR reads into MiXCR, producing one record per CDR3 protein. The sample lists tens of thousands of distinct CDR3 sequences, roughly 50% occurring once. This receptor was taken from an older woman with Graves' ophthalmopathy. Sequencing input: blood. This chain joins TRBV7-2 and TRBJ2-3; unclear D gene. CDR3 nucleotides: TGTGCCAGCAGCCTTACGGAGAGCACAGATACGCAGTATTTT. Encoded protein: CASSLTESTDTQYF.